This T cell receptor (beta chain) comes out of a study of T cells after yellow fever vaccination. Study findings and constraints: Among primary-vaccination clones, most reappeared after the booster, at around 97% for CD4 and roughly 90% for CD8. Contamination of FACS-sorted repertoires by abundant clonotypes from the bulk population could occur. The appearance of a small share of clonotypes in both CD4 and CD8 compartments was observed.

There are 16 residues in the CDR3. The germline V and J ends were trimmed by 1 base and 9 bases, with 16 bases remaining between them. CDR1 SEHNR and CDR2 FQNEAQ come from the germline V gene (reference sequence). This clonotype was found many times. Its specificity is not known. Production of TCR cDNA was by 5'RACE template switching, which also added a universal primer site and UMIs. Each CDR3 protein gets one entry after TCRdb re-called the 5' RACE reads with MiXCR. The sample lists about 340,000 distinct CDR3 sequences, roughly an eighth seen once, with approximately 3.4% in the top ten. This chain connects TRBV7-9 to TRBJ1-6, with D uncertain. This sequence originates from a man aged 18 to 35 who received the YFV17D yellow fever vaccine. The sample consisted of CD4+ T cells sorted from PBMCs, taken 15 days after the yellow fever booster vaccination. CDR3 amino acids: CASSLGIGSSASPLHF. Here the CDR3 DNA reads TGTGCCAGCAGCTTAGGAATAGGGTCGTCAGCTTCACCCCTCCACTTT.